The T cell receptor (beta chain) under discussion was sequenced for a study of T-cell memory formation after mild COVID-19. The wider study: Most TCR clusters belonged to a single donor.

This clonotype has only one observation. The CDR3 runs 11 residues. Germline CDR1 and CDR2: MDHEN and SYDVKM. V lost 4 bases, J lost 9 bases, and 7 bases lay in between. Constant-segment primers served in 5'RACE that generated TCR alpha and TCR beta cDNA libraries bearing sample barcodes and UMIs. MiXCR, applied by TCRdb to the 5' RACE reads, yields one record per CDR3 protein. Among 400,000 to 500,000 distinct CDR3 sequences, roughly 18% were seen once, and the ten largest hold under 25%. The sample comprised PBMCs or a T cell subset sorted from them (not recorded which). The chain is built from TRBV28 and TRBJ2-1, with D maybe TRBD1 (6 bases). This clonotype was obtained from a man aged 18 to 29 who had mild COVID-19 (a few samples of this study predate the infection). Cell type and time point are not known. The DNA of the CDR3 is TGTGCCAGCAGTTCAGGGGTTGAGCAGTTCTTC. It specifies CASSSGVEQFF.